This record looks at one T cell receptor (beta chain) sequence and its context. Its antigen remains unidentified. Amplification yielded TCR beta CDR3 regions, with RNA transcripts as the source. Carried out on the TCR CDR3, a first-round RT-PCR used the HTBI primer set. TCRdb processed the multiplex PCR reads anew with MiXCR; each CDR3 protein has one entry. The sample lists 600,000 to 650,000 distinct CDR3 sequences, roughly 17% occurring once. This sample is part of a study of T cells in Graves' hyperthyroidism and ophthalmopathy. Study observations and caveats: Blood samples included most of the expanded thyroid clonotypes exceeding 0.001.

Patients were excluded for uncontrolled infection, other autoimmune disease, pregnancy or lactation. Clinical symptoms, serum thyroxine and TRAb, thyroid ultrasound and orbital computed tomography together formed the diagnostic basis. PBMCs were derived from about 9.1 ml fresh peripheral blood. The CDR3 runs to 18 residues. The germline V gene encodes CDR1 SGHTA and CDR2 FQGTGA. V gave up 1 base and J gave up 3 bases; unmatched junction bases: 8. The clonotype originates from a woman in her 30s with Graves' hyperthyroidism. The chain has TRBV7-3 and TRBJ2-6; 8 bases map to TRBD1. The sample was blood. The CDR3 coding sequence is TGTGCCAGCAGCTTAATGGGGCAGGGGGCGCGTGGGGCCAACGTCCTGACTTTC. Translation: CASSLMGQGARGANVLTF. Full variable domain (missing parts from reference TRBV7-3 and TRBJ2-6): GAGVSQTPSNKVTEKGKYVELRCDPISGHTALYWYRQSLGQGPEFLIYFQGTGAADDSGLPNDRFFAVRPEGSVSTLKIQRTERGDSAVYLCASSLMGQGARGANVLTFGAGSRLTVL.